The source of this TCR beta chain is a study of tumor and adjacent non-tumor tissue in lung cancer. Study overall: There were around 11 adenocarcinoma, a couple of squamous cell carcinoma and 1 small cell lung cancer cases. The patients, 10 to 11 men and about 5 women, were 31 to 76 with stage I to III disease.

This CDR3 has 15 amino acids. Germline CDR1 and CDR2: MNHNS and SASEGT. Trimming at V came to 9 bases and at J to 0 bases, leaving 8 bases not matched to a gene. With regard to this clonotype: Its specificity is not known. This may arise from a read error, as a much more abundant clone is one base away.

This sample's RNA came from whole unsorted tissue. Study results and caveats: TCR diversity was significantly greater in tumor than normal lung tissue.

The library came from three nested PCR rounds adapted from ARM-PCR protocols. MiXCR was run by TCRdb on the multiplex PCR reads, yielding one entry per CDR3 protein. Of 68,000 or so distinct CDR3 sequences listed, roughly 56% are singletons. This TCR derives from a man aged 45-65 years with non-small cell lung cancer. This chain uses TRBV6-1 with TRBJ2-1; 7 bases line up with TRBD2. Source material: lung tumor tissue. The CDR3 protein is CARGLTVPSYNEQFF. The CDR3 DNA reads TGTGCCAGGGGACTAACGGTCCCCTCCTACAATGAGCAGTTCTTC.